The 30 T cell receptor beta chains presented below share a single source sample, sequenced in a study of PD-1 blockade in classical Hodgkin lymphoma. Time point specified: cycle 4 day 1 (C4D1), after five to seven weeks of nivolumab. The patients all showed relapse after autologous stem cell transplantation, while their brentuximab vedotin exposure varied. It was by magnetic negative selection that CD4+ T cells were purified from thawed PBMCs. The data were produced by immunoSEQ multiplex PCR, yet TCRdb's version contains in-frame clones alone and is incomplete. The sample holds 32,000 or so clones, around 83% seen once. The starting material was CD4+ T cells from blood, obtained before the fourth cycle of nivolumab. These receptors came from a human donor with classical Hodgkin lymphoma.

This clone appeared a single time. DNA of the CDR3: TGTGCCAGCAGCTTATTATACAGAAGCGAGCAGTACTTC. This encodes CASSLLYRSEQYF. V usage is TRBV11-1 and J usage is TRBJ2-7; D is ambiguous. The CDR3 spans 13 residues. V shed 2 bases and J shed 6 bases, with 11 bases lying between them. The germline gives CDR1 SGHAT, CDR2 FQDESV (reference sequence).

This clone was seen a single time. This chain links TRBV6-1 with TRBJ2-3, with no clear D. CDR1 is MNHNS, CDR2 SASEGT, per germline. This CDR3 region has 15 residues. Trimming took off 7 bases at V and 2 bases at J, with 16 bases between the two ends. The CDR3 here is CASTRAGSPTDTQYF. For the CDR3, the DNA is TGTGCCAGCACTAGGGCAGGAAGCCCCACAGATACGCAGTATTTT.

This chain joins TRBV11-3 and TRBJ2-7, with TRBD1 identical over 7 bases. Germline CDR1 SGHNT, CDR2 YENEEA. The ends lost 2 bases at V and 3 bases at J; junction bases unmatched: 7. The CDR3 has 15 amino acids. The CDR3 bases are TGTGCCAGCAGCTTACCAGGACAGGCCGACTACGAGCAGTACTTC. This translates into CASSLPGQADYEQYF. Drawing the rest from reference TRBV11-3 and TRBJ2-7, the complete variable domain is EAGVVQSPRYKIIEKKQPVAFWCNPISGHNTLYWYLQNLGQGPELLIRYENEEAVDDSQLPKDRFSAERLKGVDSTLKIQPAELGDSAVYLCASSLPGQADYEQYFGPGTRLTVT.

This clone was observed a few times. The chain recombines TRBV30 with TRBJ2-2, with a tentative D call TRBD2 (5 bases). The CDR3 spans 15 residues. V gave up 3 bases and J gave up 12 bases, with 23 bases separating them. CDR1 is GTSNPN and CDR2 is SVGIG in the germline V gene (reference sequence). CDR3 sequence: CAWSVVGSSSLQLFF. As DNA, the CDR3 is TGTGCCTGGAGCGTCGTAGGGAGTTCTTCTCTTCAGCTGTTTTTT.

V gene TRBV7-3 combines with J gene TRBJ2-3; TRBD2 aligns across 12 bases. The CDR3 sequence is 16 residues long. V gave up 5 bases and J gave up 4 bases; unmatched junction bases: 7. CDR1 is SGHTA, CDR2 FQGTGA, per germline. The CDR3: CASSRTGTSGPDTQYF. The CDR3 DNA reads TGTGCCAGCAGCCGGACCGGGACTAGCGGGCCAGATACGCAGTATTTT.

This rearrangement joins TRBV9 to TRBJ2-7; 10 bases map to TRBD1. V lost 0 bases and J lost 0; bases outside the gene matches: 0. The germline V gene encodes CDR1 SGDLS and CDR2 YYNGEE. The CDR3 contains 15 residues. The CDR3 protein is CASSVGTGGSYEQYF. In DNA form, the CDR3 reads TGTGCCAGCAGCGTAGGGACAGGGGGCTCCTACGAGCAGTACTTC.

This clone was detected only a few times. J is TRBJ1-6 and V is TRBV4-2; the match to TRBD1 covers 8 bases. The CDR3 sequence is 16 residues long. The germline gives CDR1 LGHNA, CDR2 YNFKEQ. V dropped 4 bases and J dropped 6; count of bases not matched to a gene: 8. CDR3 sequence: CASSPPDRVGNSPLHF. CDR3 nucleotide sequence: TGTGCCAGCAGCCCTCCGGACAGGGTCGGTAATTCACCCCTCCACTTT.

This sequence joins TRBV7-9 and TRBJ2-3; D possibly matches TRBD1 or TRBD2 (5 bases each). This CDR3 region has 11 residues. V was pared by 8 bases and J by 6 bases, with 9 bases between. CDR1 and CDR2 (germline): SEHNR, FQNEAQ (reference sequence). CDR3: CASLGTDTQYF. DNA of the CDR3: TGTGCCAGCCTCGGGACGGATACGCAGTATTTT.

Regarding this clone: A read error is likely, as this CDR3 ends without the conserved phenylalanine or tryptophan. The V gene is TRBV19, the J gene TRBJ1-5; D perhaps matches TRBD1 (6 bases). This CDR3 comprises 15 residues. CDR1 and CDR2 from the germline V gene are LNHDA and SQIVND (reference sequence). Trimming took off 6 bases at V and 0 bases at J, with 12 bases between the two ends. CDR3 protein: CASSRDTYSNQPQHL. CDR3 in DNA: TGTGCCAGTAGCCGGGACACCTATAGCAATCAGCCCCAGCATCTT.

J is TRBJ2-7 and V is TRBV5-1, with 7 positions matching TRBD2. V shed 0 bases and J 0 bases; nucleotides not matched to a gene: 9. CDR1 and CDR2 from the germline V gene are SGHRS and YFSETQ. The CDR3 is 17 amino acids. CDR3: CASSLGGGGPHSYEQYF. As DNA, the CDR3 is TGCGCCAGCAGCTTGGGGGGGGGAGGTCCCCACTCCTACGAGCAGTACTTC. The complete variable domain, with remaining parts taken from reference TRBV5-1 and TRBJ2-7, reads KAGVTQTPRYLIKTRGQQVTLSCSPISGHRSVSWYQQTPGQGLQFLFEYFSETQRNKGNFPGRFSGRQFSNSRSEMNVSTLELGDSALYLCASSLGGGGPHSYEQYFGPGTRLTVT.

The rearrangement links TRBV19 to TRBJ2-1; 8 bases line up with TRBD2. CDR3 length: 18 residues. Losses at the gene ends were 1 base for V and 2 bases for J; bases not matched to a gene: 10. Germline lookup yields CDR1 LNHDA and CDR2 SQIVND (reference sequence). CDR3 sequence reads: CASSIVFGSGAAYNEQFF. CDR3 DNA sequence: TGTGCCAGTAGTATAGTTTTTGGTAGCGGGGCAGCCTACAATGAGCAGTTCTTC.

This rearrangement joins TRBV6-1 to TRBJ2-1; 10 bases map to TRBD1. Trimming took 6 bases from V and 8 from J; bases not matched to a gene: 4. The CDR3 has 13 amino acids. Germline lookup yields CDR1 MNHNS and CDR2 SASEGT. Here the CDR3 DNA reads TGTGCCAGCAGCCGGGACAGGGGATATGAGCAGTTCTTC. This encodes CASSRDRGYEQFF.

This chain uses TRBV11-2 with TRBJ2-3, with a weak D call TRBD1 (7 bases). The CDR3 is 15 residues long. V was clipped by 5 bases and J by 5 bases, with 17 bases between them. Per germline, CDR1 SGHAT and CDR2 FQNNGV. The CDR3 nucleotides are TGTGCCAGCAGCCCAGAGGGGGCGCGGGGAGATACGCAGTATTTT. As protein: CASSPEGARGDTQYF.

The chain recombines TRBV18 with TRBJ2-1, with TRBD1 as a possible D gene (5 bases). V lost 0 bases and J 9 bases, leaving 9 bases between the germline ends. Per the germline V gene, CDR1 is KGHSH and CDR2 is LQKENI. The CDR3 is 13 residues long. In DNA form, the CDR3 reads TGTGCCAGCTCACCACCGGGGCTAGGTGAGCAGTTCTTC. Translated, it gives CASSPPGLGEQFF.

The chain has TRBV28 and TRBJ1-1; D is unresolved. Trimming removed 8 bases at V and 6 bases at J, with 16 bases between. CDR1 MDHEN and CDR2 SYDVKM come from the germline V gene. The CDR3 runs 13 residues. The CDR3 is CASAIQTRSEAFF. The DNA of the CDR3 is TGTGCCAGCGCAATTCAGACCAGATCTGAAGCTTTCTTT.

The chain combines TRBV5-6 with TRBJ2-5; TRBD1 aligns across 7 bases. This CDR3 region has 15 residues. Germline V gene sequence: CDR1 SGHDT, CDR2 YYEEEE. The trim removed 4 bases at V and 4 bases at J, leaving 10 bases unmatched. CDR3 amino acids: CASSPIKQGSETQYF. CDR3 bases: TGTGCCAGCAGCCCAATAAAACAGGGGTCAGAGACCCAGTACTTC.

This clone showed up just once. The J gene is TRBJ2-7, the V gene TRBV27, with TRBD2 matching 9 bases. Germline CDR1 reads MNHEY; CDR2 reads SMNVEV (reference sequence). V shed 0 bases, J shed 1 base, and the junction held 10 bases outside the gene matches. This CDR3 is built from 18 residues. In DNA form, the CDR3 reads TGTGCCAGCAGTTTATCCCTTAGCGGGAGCTTTAATTCCTACGAGCAGTACTTC. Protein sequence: CASSLSLSGSFNSYEQYF.

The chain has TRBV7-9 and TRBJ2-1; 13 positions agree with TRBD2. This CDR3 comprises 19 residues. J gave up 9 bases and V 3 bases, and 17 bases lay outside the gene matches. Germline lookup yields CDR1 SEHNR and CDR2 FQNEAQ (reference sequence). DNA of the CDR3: TGTGCCAGCAGCTTCCGACTAGCGGGGGGCCTTATCCCCCCCCCTGAGCAGTTCTTC. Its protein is CASSFRLAGGLIPPPEQFF. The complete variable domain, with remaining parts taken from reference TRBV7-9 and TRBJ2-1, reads DTGVSQNPRHKITKRGQNVTFRCDPISEHNRLYWYRQTLGQGPEFLTYFQNEAQLEKSRLLSDRFSAERPKGSFSTLEIQRTEQGDSAMYLCASSFRLAGGLIPPPEQFFGPGTRLTVL.

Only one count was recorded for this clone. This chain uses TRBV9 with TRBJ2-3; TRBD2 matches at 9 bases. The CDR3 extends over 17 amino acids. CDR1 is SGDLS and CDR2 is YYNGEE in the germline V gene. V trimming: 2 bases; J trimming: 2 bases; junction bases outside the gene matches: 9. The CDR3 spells CASSVSGTSRSTDTQYF. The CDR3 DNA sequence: TGTGCCAGCAGCGTTTCTGGGACTAGCAGGTCCACAGATACGCAGTATTTT.

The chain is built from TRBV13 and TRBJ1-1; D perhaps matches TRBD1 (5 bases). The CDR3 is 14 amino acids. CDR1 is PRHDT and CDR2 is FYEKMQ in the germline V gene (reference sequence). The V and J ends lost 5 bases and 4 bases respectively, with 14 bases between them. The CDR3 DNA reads TGTGCCAGCAGCGCGAGGGGCCCTGGCACTGAAGCTTTCTTT. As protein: CASSARGPGTEAFF. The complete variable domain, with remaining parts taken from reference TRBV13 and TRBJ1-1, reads AAGVIQSPRHLIKEKRETATLKCYPIPRHDTVYWYQQGPGQDPQFLISFYEKMQSDKGSIPDRFSAQQFSDYHSELNMSSLELGDSALYFCASSARGPGTEAFFGQGTRLTVV.

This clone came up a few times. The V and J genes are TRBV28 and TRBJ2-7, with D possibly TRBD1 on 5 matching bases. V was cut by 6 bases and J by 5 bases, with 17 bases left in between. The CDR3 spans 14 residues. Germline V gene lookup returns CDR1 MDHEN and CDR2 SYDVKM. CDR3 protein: CASSLGAVLDEQYF. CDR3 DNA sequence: TGTGCCAGCAGCCTTGGGGCTGTTCTTGACGAGCAGTACTTC. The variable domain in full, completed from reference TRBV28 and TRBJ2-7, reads DVKVTQSSRYLVKRTGEKVFLECVQDMDHENMFWYRQDPGLGLRLIYFSYDVKMKEKGDIPEGYSVSREKKERFSLILESASTNQTSMYLCASSLGAVLDEQYFGPGTRLTVT.

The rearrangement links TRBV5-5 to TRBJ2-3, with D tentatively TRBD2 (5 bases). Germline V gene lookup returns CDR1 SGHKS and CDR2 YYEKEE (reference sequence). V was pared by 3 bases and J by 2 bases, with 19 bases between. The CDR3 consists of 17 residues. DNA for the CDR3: TGTGCCAGCAGCTCGGAGGTAGTGTTCCCCCACACAGATACGCAGTATTTT. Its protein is CASSSEVVFPHTDTQYF.

CDR3 region: CASSGGDRGSTEAFF. Written as DNA, the CDR3 is TGCGCCAGCAGTGGAGGGGACAGGGGAAGTACTGAAGCTTTCTTT. The J gene is TRBJ1-1, the V gene TRBV10-1; 10 bases are a match to TRBD1. V gave up 4 bases and J gave up 5 bases; unmatched junction bases: 7. The V gene's germline CDR1 is WNHNN and CDR2 SYGVQD (reference sequence). The CDR3 extends over 15 amino acids.

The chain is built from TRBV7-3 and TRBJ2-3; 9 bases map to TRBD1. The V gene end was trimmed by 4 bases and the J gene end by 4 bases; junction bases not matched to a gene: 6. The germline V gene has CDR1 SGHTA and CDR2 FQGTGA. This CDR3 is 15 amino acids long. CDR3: CASSSTGTGSDTQYF. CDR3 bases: TGTGCCAGCAGCTCTACCGGGACAGGGTCAGATACGCAGTATTTT.

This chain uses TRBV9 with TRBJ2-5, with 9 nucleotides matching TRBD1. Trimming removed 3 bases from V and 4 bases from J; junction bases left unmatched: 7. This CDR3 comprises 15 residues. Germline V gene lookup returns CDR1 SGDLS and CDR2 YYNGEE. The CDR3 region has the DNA TGTGCCAGCAGCGCCCCCGGGACAGGGCCAGAGACCCAGTACTTC. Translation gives CASSAPGTGPETQYF.

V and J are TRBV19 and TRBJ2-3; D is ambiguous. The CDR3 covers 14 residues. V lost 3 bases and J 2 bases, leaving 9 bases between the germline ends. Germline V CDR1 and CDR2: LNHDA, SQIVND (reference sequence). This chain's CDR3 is CASSMGIHTDTQYF. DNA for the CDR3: TGTGCCAGTAGTATGGGAATCCACACAGATACGCAGTATTTT.

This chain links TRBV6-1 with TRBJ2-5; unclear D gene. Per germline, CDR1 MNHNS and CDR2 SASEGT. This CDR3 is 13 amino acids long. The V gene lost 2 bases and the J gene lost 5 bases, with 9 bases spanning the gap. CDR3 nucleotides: TGTGCCAGCAGTGAACAGGCACTGGAGACCCAGTACTTC. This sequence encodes CASSEQALETQYF.

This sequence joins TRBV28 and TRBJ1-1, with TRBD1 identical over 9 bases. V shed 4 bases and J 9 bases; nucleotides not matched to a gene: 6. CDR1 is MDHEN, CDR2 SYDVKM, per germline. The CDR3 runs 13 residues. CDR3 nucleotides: TGTGCCAGCAGTTCGGGACAGGGCGGGAAAGCTTTCTTT. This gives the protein CASSSGQGGKAFF.

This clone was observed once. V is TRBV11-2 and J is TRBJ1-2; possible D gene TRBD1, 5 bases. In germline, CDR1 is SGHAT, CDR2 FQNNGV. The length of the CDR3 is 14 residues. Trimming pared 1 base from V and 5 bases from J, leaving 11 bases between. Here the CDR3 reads CASSLVPQDYGYTF. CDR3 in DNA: TGTGCCAGCAGCTTAGTCCCACAGGATTATGGCTACACCTTC. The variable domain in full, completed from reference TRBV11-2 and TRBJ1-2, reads EAGVAQSPRYKIIEKRQSVAFWCNPISGHATLYWYQQILGQGPKLLIQFQNNGVVDDSQLPKDRFSAERLKGVDSTLKIQPAKLEDSAVYLCASSLVPQDYGYTFGSGTRLTVV.

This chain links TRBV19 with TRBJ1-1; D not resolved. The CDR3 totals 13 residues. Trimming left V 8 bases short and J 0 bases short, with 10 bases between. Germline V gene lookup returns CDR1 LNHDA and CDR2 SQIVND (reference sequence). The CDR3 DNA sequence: TGTGCCAGTTCTCCTGGTATGAACACTGAAGCTTTCTTT. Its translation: CASSPGMNTEAFF.